These T cell receptor beta chains were read from a single sample in a study of blood T cells in healthy people across ages. TCRdb analysed the 5' RACE reads with MiXCR anew, one entry per CDR3 protein. The sample shows over 300,000 distinct CDR3 sequences, roughly half of them seen only once. The sample taken for sequencing was blood. All receptors come from a man in his 60s in good health. The conserved cysteine and the conserved F or W are not part of the CDR3 here. A D gene is named only where the DNA matches it firmly.

TRBJ2-7 TRBV29-1 . SVGVTTYEQY
TRBJ2-5 TRBV9 . ASSVEGGLPATQY
. TRBV20-1 TRBD2 SASQTSSIQETQY
TRBJ2-7 TRBV6-2/TRBV6-3 . ASSGGRGDEQY
TRBJ2-1 TRBV12-3/TRBV12-4 TRBD1 ASRRPGTGGRGEQF
TRBJ2-3 TRBV29-1 . SVEPRAGLGDTQY
TRBJ2-7 TRBV6-2/TRBV6-3 . ASSYSGLPRVEQY
TRBJ2-3 TRBV3-1 . ASSQEGRGETDTQY
TRBJ2-1 TRBV12-3/TRBV12-4 . ASSLISYEQF
TRBJ2-2 TRBV6-5 . ASSYVSGPGELF
TRBJ2-7 TRBV2 . ASTRTEVGEQY
TRBJ2-6 TRBV4-3 . ASSQDLNYQSGANVLT
TRBJ1-6 TRBV4-3 . ASSQEVTRPLH
TRBJ2-1 TRBV6-5 . ASSLEGGRPEQF
. TRBV20-1 TRBD1 SADRGAGETQY
TRBJ2-2 TRBV5-6 . ASSLGKPTGELF
TRBJ2-5 TRBV5-1 TRBD1 ASSASDRVVGETQY
TRBJ1-4 TRBV7-2 . ASSFSGTPDEKLF
TRBJ2-5 TRBV6-2/TRBV6-3 . ASYRRGSQETQY
. TRBV7-9 TRBD2 ASSLVGTSDYNEQY
TRBJ2-5 TRBV6-4 . ASSDGQYNEQY
TRBJ2-7 TRBV12-3/TRBV12-4 TRBD2 ASSPSLAASYEQY
TRBJ2-1 TRBV7-8 TRBD2 ASSSSMAGGLYNEQF
TRBJ2-1 TRBV7-2 . ASSTQGPEQF
TRBJ2-3 TRBV5-6 . ASSLVIAGDTQY
TRBJ2-7 TRBV5-1 . ASSLAGGQLYEQY
TRBJ2-7 TRBV7-2 . ASSLGGRGSSYEQY
TRBJ2-3 TRBV11-3 . ASSAGRADTQY
TRBJ2-5 TRBV20-1 TRBD2 SARLAGQETQY
TRBJ1-1 TRBV11-1 . ASSQKIEAF
TRBJ1-3 TRBV19 . ASTLKRGSGNTIY
TRBJ1-2 TRBV30 TRBD1 AWRRLAGGDGYT
TRBJ2-2 TRBV11-2 . ASSPLRTRPGELF
. TRBV7-2 TRBD1 ASRETGYNEQY
. TRBV7-2 TRBD2 ASSLEGPSGRYEQY
TRBJ2-1 TRBV29-1 TRBD1 SVEAQGDNEQF
TRBJ2-3 TRBV20-1 . SAPRAPLPGDTQY
TRBJ2-1 TRBV3-1 . ASSQDGTPNNEQF
TRBJ1-1 TRBV29-1 . SAAQGGKAEAF
TRBJ1-2 TRBV28 TRBD1 ASLTGTGYGYT
TRBJ2-1 TRBV11-2 . ASSLDRTYSYNEQF
TRBJ2-7 TRBV20-1 TRBD1 SAPTTTGPYEQY